The 27 T cell receptor beta chains below were found in one sample sequenced in a study of T cells after somatic rescue of genetic block. Clones were read by immunoSEQ multiplex PCR, and TCRdb kept only the in-frame ones, dropping some. The data hold around 67,000 clones, with about 91% observed a single time. The sample consisted of peripheral blood mononuclear cells (PBMCs). These receptors originate from a man aged 40-49 years.

The J gene is TRBJ2-4, the V gene TRBV6-1; TRBD1 matches 7 bases. This CDR3 comprises 14 residues. J was trimmed by 10 bases and V by 3 bases; bases with no gene match: 9. CDR1 MNHNS and CDR2 SASEGT come from the germline V gene. DNA for the CDR3: TGTGCCAGCAGTGACTATCGACAGGGAGCAATTCAGTACTTC. This sequence encodes CASSDYRQGAIQYF.

The V call is TRBV27, the J call TRBJ2-3; 8 positions match TRBD2. From germline, CDR1 is MNHEY and CDR2 SMNVEV (reference sequence). The CDR3 covers 17 residues. V shed 0 bases and J 1 base; nucleotides not matched to a gene: 6. CDR3 bases: TGTGCCAGCAGTTTATCGAGGTTCGGGGGGGGCACAGATACGCAGTATTTT. This encodes CASSLSRFGGGTDTQYF.

The chain joins TRBV14 to TRBJ2-4; the D gene is possibly TRBD2 (6 bases). Trimming took off 4 bases at V and 8 bases at J, with 15 bases between the two ends. The CDR3 has 14 residues. CDR1 and CDR2 from the germline V gene are SGHDN and FVKESK. The CDR3 is CASSRDFRGDIQYF. The DNA for the CDR3 is TGTGCCAGCAGCCGGGACTTCCGCGGGGACATTCAGTACTTC. Based on the CDR3 plus reference TRBV14 and TRBJ2-4, the full variable domain is EAGVTQFPSHSVIEKGQTVTLRCDPISGHDNLYWYRRVMGKEIKFLLHFVKESKQDESGMPNNRFLAERTGGTYSTLKVQPAELEDSGVYFCASSRDFRGDIQYFGAGTRLSVL.

The rearrangement joins TRBV7-2 to TRBJ2-5; D unresolved. Looked up from germline, CDR1 is SGHTA and CDR2 is FQGNSA. The length of the CDR3 is 13 residues. Trimming cost V 5 bases and J 5 bases, with 12 bases left between them. The CDR3 region has the DNA TGTGCCAGCAGCCGCGCTATCGGTGAGACCCAGTACTTC. It is translated as CASSRAIGETQYF.

The rearrangement joins TRBV6-5 to TRBJ2-1, with 8 positions matching TRBD1. The CDR3 runs to 14 residues. V was pared by 2 bases and J by 7 bases, with 4 bases of the junction left unmatched. The germline CDR1 and CDR2 sequences are MNHEY and SVGAGI. CDR3 residues: CASSYLRTGNEQFF. As DNA, the CDR3 is TGTGCCAGCAGTTACCTCCGGACAGGGAATGAGCAGTTCTTC.

CDR3 DNA sequence: TGTGCCAGCAGTGACAGGGGCTATGGCTACACCTTC. As protein: CASSDRGYGYTF. The V and J genes are TRBV25-1 and TRBJ1-2; tentatively, D is TRBD1 (6 bases). This CDR3 contains 12 residues. The germline V gene has CDR1 MGHDK and CDR2 SYGVNS. V was clipped by 3 bases and J by 4 bases, with 6 bases between them.

The CDR3 DNA reads TGTGCCAGCAGCTCCTGGGACACCTACGAGCAGTACTTC. Its protein product is CASSSWDTYEQYF. The chain carries TRBV7-2 and TRBJ2-7, with D tentatively TRBD1 (6 bases). V shed 4 bases and J shed 2 bases, with 9 bases lying between them. CDR3 length: 13 amino acids. Germline V gene lookup returns CDR1 SGHTA and CDR2 FQGNSA.

The V and J genes are TRBV15 and TRBJ1-2, with TRBD1 as a possible D gene (5 bases). CDR1 and CDR2 from the germline V gene are LNHNV and YYDKDF (reference sequence). The CDR3 consists of 17 residues. Trimming shortened V by 0 bases and J by 1 base, and 15 bases separated the two germline ends. The DNA of the CDR3 is TGTGCCACCAGCAGAGATCGGGTGGGGGTGTATAACTATGGCTACACCTTC. It yields the protein CATSRDRVGVYNYGYTF.

In this sample, this clone turned up once. This chain connects TRBV5-6 to TRBJ2-2; D remains ambiguous. Germline lookup yields CDR1 SGHDT and CDR2 YYEEEE. The CDR3 has 12 residues. V lost 3 bases and J lost 6, with 6 bases in between. CDR3 nucleotide sequence: TGTGCCAGCAGCTCACGTGCCGGGGAGCTGTTTTTT. This translates into CASSSRAGELFF. The full variable domain, its missing parts supplied by reference TRBV5-6 and TRBJ2-2, is DAGVTQSPTHLIKTRGQQVTLRCSPKSGHDTVSWYQQALGQGPQFIFQYYEEEERQRGNFPDRFSGHQFPNYSSELNVNALLLGDSALYLCASSSRAGELFFGEGSRLTVL.

V is TRBV11-2 and J is TRBJ2-2, with a possible D match to TRBD1 (5 bases). Germline V gene sequence: CDR1 SGHAT, CDR2 FQNNGV. Trimming pared 3 bases from V and 3 bases from J, leaving 17 bases between. This CDR3 is built from 17 residues. CDR3 DNA sequence: TGTGCCAGCAGCTTTTATCCCGCCAGGACACACACCGGGGAGCTGTTTTTT. This encodes CASSFYPARTHTGELFF.

The chain links TRBV10-3 to TRBJ2-2; D is perhaps TRBD2 (6 bases). The germline gives CDR1 ENHRY, CDR2 SYGVKD. The ends were cut back, 0 bases at V and 4 bases at J, with 12 bases in the middle. This CDR3 region has 16 residues. The CDR3: CAISESGGVGTGELFF. The CDR3, as DNA: TGTGCCATCAGTGAGTCGGGGGGAGTGGGCACCGGGGAGCTGTTTTTT.

V and J are TRBV18 and TRBJ2-1, with D unclear. Germline values: CDR1 KGHSH, CDR2 LQKENI. This CDR3 has 14 amino acids. The V end lost 3 bases, the J end lost 5 bases, and 11 bases lay between the germline ends. The CDR3 spells CASSPEQPNNEQFF. Here the CDR3 DNA reads TGTGCCAGCTCACCCGAACAGCCAAACAATGAGCAGTTCTTC.

The chain is built from TRBV5-1 and TRBJ1-3; maybe TRBD1 (5 bases). Germline lookup yields CDR1 SGHRS and CDR2 YFSETQ. The V and J ends lost 0 bases and 4 bases respectively, with 14 bases between them. This CDR3 region has 16 residues. CDR3 in DNA: TGCGCCAGCAGCTTGGGCGGCAGGGAGGGAGGAAACACCATATATTTT. Translation gives CASSLGGREGGNTIYF.

The chain joins TRBV18 to TRBJ2-1; possible D gene TRBD1, 5 bases. There are 14 residues in the CDR3. CDR1 and CDR2 (germline): KGHSH, LQKENI. The ends were cut back, 2 bases at V and 7 bases at J, with 12 bases in the middle. CDR3 in amino acids: CASSPVGLINEQFF. DNA of the CDR3: TGTGCCAGCTCACCAGTGGGGCTCATTAATGAGCAGTTCTTC. The whole variable domain, filled in from reference TRBV18 and TRBJ2-1, reads NAGVMQNPRHLVRRRGQEARLRCSPMKGHSHVYWYRQLPEEGLKFMVYLQKENIIDESGMPKERFSAEFPKEGPSILRIQQVVRGDSAAYFCASSPVGLINEQFFGPGTRLTVL.

The rearrangement joins TRBV7-9 to TRBJ2-2; no definite D call. CDR3 size: 17 residues. The germline V gene encodes CDR1 SEHNR and CDR2 FQNEAQ (reference sequence). Trimming left V 1 base short and J 4 bases short, with 16 bases between. CDR3 loop: CASSLGTKGYATGELFF. CDR3 nucleotides: TGTGCCAGCAGCTTAGGAACGAAAGGATATGCCACCGGGGAGCTGTTTTTT. Filled out from reference TRBV7-9 and TRBJ2-2, the complete variable domain reads DTGVSQNPRHKITKRGQNVTFRCDPISEHNRLYWYRQTLGQGPEFLTYFQNEAQLEKSRLLSDRFSAERPKGSFSTLEIQRTEQGDSAMYLCASSLGTKGYATGELFFGEGSRLTVL.

The V call is TRBV20-1, the J call TRBJ2-7; the D is unclear. The V gene's germline CDR1 is DFQATT and CDR2 SNEGSKA (reference sequence). The CDR3 is 11 residues long. Trimming pared 0 bases from V and 9 bases from J, leaving 9 bases between. This CDR3 is CSARDRLRQYF. The CDR3 DNA sequence: TGCAGTGCTAGAGATAGGCTACGGCAGTACTTC.

The gene calls are TRBV6-1 and TRBJ2-1; maybe TRBD1 (6 bases). CDR3 length: 14 amino acids. Germline assignment: CDR1 MNHNS and CDR2 SASEGT. Trimming took off 2 bases at V and 10 bases at J, with 15 bases between the two ends. The CDR3 region is CASSEIFDRSEQFF. CDR3 DNA: TGTGCCAGCAGTGAAATATTCGACAGGAGCGAGCAGTTCTTC.

This clone occurred a few times. This chain connects TRBV5-1 to TRBJ1-6; 9 nucleotides align to TRBD1. CDR1 and CDR2 (germline): SGHRS, YFSETQ. The CDR3 has 16 residues. The V gene end was trimmed by 7 bases and the J gene end by 7 bases; junction bases not matched to a gene: 12. The CDR3 region has the DNA TGCGCCAGCCGACGTGGACAGGGGAATTGGAATTCACCCCTCCACTTT. This sequence encodes CASRRGQGNWNSPLHF.

CDR3 DNA sequence: TGCGCCAGCACCAATGGGGCAGAGACTAACTATGGCTACACCTTC. Translated: CASTNGAETNYGYTF. The chain carries TRBV10-2 and TRBJ1-2; possible D gene TRBD1, 5 bases. This CDR3 contains 15 residues. Trimming stripped 7 bases from V and 0 bases from J, with 15 bases between. The germline gives CDR1 WSHSY, CDR2 SAAADI.

The count of this clone is one. The chain recombines TRBV18 with TRBJ1-1, with D unclear. Trimming removed 6 bases from V and 8 bases from J, with 10 bases in between. This CDR3 comprises 11 residues. Germline V gene sequence: CDR1 KGHSH, CDR2 LQKENI. CDR3 bases: TGTGCCAGCTCCGCTCTGGGGGAAGCTTTCTTT. It specifies CASSALGEAFF.

This chain joins TRBV6-1 and TRBJ2-5; D unresolved. The end of the DNA aligns better with TRBJ2-7, so the J call may be wrong. CDR1 is MNHNS and CDR2 is SASEGT in the germline V gene. The CDR3 loop spans 13 amino acids. The CDR3 loop is CASSESATYEQYF. CDR3 sequence (DNA): TGTGCCAGCAGTGAATCGGCTACCTACGAGCAGTACTTC.

The rearrangement links TRBV5-6 to TRBJ2-7, with TRBD1 matching 10 bases. There are 14 residues in the CDR3. The V gene end was trimmed by 2 bases and the J gene end by 3 bases; junction bases not matched to a gene: 2. Germline assignment: CDR1 SGHDT and CDR2 YYEEEE. The CDR3 is CASSLRTGGYEQYF. CDR3 coding DNA: TGTGCCAGCAGCTTACGGACAGGGGGCTACGAGCAGTACTTC. The full variable domain, with the rest looked up from reference TRBV5-6 and TRBJ2-7, is DAGVTQSPTHLIKTRGQQVTLRCSPKSGHDTVSWYQQALGQGPQFIFQYYEEEERQRGNFPDRFSGHQFPNYSSELNVNALLLGDSALYLCASSLRTGGYEQYFGPGTRLTVT.

This chain joins TRBV5-1 and TRBJ1-3, with D perhaps TRBD1 (5 bases). The CDR3 spans 18 residues. The V end lost 3 bases, the J end lost 0 bases, and 19 bases lay between the germline ends. Germline V gene lookup returns CDR1 SGHRS and CDR2 YFSETQ. Here the CDR3 DNA reads TGCGCCAGCAGCTCCTCCCTCCGGGGGTTGGACTCTGGAAACACCATATATTTT. Its protein product is CASSSSLRGLDSGNTIYF.

The rearrangement links TRBV27 to TRBJ2-7; the match to TRBD1 covers 8 bases. This CDR3 contains 15 residues. Germline-derived CDR1 and CDR2 are MNHEY and SMNVEV (reference sequence). With V trimmed by 0 bases and J by 2 bases, 3 bases remained unmatched. Here the CDR3 DNA reads TGTGCCAGCAGTTTATCCGGGACAGGAGCCTACGAGCAGTACTTC. Protein: CASSLSGTGAYEQYF.

The J gene is TRBJ2-1, the V gene TRBV25-1; weak D call: TRBD2 (5 bases). Germline V gene data show CDR1 as MGHDK and CDR2 as SYGVNS. The CDR3 loop spans 15 amino acids. The V gene lost 2 bases and the J gene lost 1 base, with 9 bases spanning the gap. CDR3: CASSEGRGSYNEQFF. Written as DNA, the CDR3 is TGTGCCAGCAGTGAAGGTCGGGGTTCCTACAATGAGCAGTTCTTC.

The chain is built from TRBV7-2 and TRBJ2-1, with D possibly matching TRBD2 (5 bases). Trimming cost V 5 bases and J 4 bases, with 15 bases left between them. The CDR3 consists of 15 residues. Per germline, CDR1 SGHTA and CDR2 FQGNSA. DNA of the CDR3: TGTGCCAGCAGCCTTTCTAGAGGGCTATACAATGAGCAGTTCTTC. Translated: CASSLSRGLYNEQFF.

CDR3 in DNA: TGTGCCAGCAGCGTAGGAGACGGAGAGCAGTTCTTC. Residues: CASSVGDGEQFF. This chain joins TRBV9 and TRBJ2-1; D remains ambiguous. The length of the CDR3 is 12 residues. Germline V gene sequence: CDR1 SGDLS, CDR2 YYNGEE. Between the trimmed V and J ends, which lost 0 bases and 10 bases, there was a span of 8 bases.